This passage covers 7 T cell receptor beta chains from one sample sequenced in a study of Ad26.COV2.S vaccination and SARS-CoV-2 variants (dated by TCRdb to about 2021). Libraries were prepared through the immunoSEQ multiplex PCR assay. Sourced from immuneACCESS, this table was stored by TCRdb with only in-frame sequences that have V and J called. A share of the clones is absent; for the studies checked, an unresolved V gene accounts for under half, and the remainder has no known explanation. The sample includes roughly 420,000 clones, with 75% to 90% observed a single time. The top ten clonotypes cover around 2.5% of the sample. This specimen's treatment or condition label, per the study, means: around 19 received Ad26.COV2.S at low or high dose, single or two shots; several received placebo; per-sample allocation not given. For vaccine and placebo recipients, the sequenced repertoires came from samples collected on day 63 after the first injection.

The sequenced sample was peripheral blood, obtained in a trial of Ad26.COV2.S vaccine versus placebo. The receptor set was obtained from a person between 18 and 65 years old who received the Ad26.COV2.S COVID-19 vaccine or a placebo.

The chain couples TRBV9 to TRBJ2-1; TRBD2 might be the D (6 bases). The length of the CDR3 is 13 residues. CDR1 and CDR2 (germline): SGDLS, YYNGEE. V lost 3 bases and J lost 7, with 11 bases in between. The CDR3 loop reads CASSEGRSNEQFF. CDR3 bases: TGTGCCAGCAGCGAGGGGAGGTCGAATGAGCAGTTCTTC.

The rearrangement uses TRBV24-1 and TRBJ1-2; TRBD1 agrees at 7 bases. Trimming took 0 bases from V and 5 from J; bases not matched to a gene: 2. The CDR3 loop spans 14 amino acids. Germline assignment: CDR1 KGHDR and CDR2 SFDVKD. The CDR3 protein is CATSDLNRGYGYTF. In nucleotides, the CDR3 is TGTGCCACCAGTGATTTGAACAGGGGATATGGCTACACCTTC.

The chain uses TRBV4-3 and TRBJ2-7, with D tentatively TRBD1 (5 bases). The CDR3 is made up of 14 amino acids. Trimming left V 1 base short and J 5 bases short, with 12 bases between. The germline gives CDR1 LGHNA, CDR2 YSLEER. In DNA form, the CDR3 reads TGCGCCAGCAGCCAAGGTCAGGGTCTGGACGAGCAGTACTTC. Protein sequence: CASSQGQGLDEQYF.

The gene calls are TRBV19 and TRBJ2-7; 7 bases agree with TRBD2. Germline CDR1 reads LNHDA; CDR2 reads SQIVND (reference sequence). The J segment lost 5 bases and the V segment lost 4 bases, leaving 5 bases of the junction unmatched. The CDR3 runs to 13 residues. The CDR3 here is CASSKREGDEQYF. CDR3 DNA sequence: TGTGCCAGTAGTAAAAGGGAGGGTGACGAGCAGTACTTC.

The V gene is TRBV9, the J gene TRBJ2-1, with 9 bases aligning to TRBD2. The trim removed 3 bases at V and 8 bases at J, leaving 9 bases unmatched. The CDR3 has 15 amino acids. From germline, CDR1 is SGDLS and CDR2 YYNGEE. The chain's CDR3 is CASSASGLARDEQFF. DNA for the CDR3: TGTGCCAGCAGCGCGTCGGGACTAGCTCGCGATGAGCAGTTCTTC. Supplemented by reference TRBV9 and TRBJ2-1, the full variable domain reads DSGVTQTPKHLITATGQRVTLRCSPRSGDLSVYWYQQSLDQGLQFLIQYYNGEERAKGNILERFSAQQFPDLHSELNLSSLELGDSALYFCASSASGLARDEQFFGPGTRLTVL.

This clone was found once. The chain has TRBV28 and TRBJ2-7; D is ambiguous. V shed 4 bases and J shed 5 bases, with 15 bases lying between them. The CDR3 is 14 residues long. Germline V gene lookup returns CDR1 MDHEN and CDR2 SYDVKM. CDR3 DNA: TGTGCCAGCAGTTCTCCAACGAGTGTCAACGAGCAGTACTTC. This codes for CASSSPTSVNEQYF.

This clone was found once. The chain combines TRBV11-2 with TRBJ1-2, with a tentative D call TRBD1 (6 bases). Per the germline V gene, CDR1 is SGHAT and CDR2 is FQNNGV. Trimming left V 1 base short and J 4 bases short, with 7 bases between. The CDR3 runs 13 residues. The CDR3 region has the DNA TGTGCCAGCAGCTTAGCAGGGGCCTATGGCTACACCTTC. Translating it yields CASSLAGAYGYTF. The full variable domain, rest sourced from reference TRBV11-2 and TRBJ1-2, is EAGVAQSPRYKIIEKRQSVAFWCNPISGHATLYWYQQILGQGPKLLIQFQNNGVVDDSQLPKDRFSAERLKGVDSTLKIQPAKLEDSAVYLCASSLAGAYGYTFGSGTRLTVV.